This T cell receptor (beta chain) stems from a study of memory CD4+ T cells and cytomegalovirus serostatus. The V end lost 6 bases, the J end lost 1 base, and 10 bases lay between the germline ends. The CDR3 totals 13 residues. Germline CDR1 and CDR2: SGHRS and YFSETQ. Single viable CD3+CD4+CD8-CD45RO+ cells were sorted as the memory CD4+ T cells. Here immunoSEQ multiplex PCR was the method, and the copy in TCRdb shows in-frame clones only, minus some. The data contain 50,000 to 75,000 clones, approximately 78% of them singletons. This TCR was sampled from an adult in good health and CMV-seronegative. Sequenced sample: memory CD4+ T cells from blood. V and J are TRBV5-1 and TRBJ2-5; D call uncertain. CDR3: CASKAVTQETQYF. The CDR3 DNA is TGCGCCAGCAAAGCAGTAACCCAAGAGACCCAGTACTTC. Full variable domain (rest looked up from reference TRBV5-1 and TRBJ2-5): KAGVTQTPRYLIKTRGQQVTLSCSPISGHRSVSWYQQTPGQGLQFLFEYFSETQRNKGNFPGRFSGRQFSNSRSEMNVSTLELGDSALYLCASKAVTQETQYFGPGTRLLVL.